This T cell receptor beta chain came from a study of blood T cell repertoires in COVID-19. As for the study in general: T cells, B-cell-depleted T cells, or PBMCs supplied cDNA or gDNA.

Per the original data handling: Amplification from reference gene primers served as the basis for estimated nucleated cell counts. Repertoires were generated with immunoSEQ multiplex PCR, while TCRdb's copy carries only in-frame clones and drops some. V, J and clone size reflect that table, while D and trimming were determined from the DNA. The sample yields around 100,000 clones, approximately 89% seen once. CDR3 size: 14 residues. Germline CDR1 is MNHNS and CDR2 is SASEGT. V shed 0 bases and J shed 8 bases, with 11 bases lying between them. Sequencing was performed on peripheral blood. This receptor was taken from a man aged 50-59 years with active COVID-19. The chain combines TRBV6-1 with TRBJ1-3; D gene unclear. The CDR3 here is CASSEADFLDTIYF. The CDR3 coding sequence is TGTGCCAGCAGTGAAGCCGACTTTCTGGACACCATATATTTT.